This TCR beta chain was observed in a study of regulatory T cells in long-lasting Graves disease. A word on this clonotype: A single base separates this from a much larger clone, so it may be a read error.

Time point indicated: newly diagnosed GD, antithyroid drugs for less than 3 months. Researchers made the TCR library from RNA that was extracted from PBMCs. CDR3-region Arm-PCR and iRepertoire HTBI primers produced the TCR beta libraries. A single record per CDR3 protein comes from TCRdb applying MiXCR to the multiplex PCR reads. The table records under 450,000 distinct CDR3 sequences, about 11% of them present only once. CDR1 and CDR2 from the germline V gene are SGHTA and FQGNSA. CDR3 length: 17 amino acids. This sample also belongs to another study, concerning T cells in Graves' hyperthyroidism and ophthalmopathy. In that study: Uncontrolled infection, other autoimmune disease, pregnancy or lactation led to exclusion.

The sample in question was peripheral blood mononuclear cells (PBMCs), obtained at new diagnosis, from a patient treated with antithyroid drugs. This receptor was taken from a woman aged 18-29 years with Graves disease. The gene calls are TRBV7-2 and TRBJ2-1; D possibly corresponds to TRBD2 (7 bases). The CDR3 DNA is TGTGCCAGCAGCTTCAGGGGAGGGGTTGGCTCGGTTAATGAGCAGCTCTTC. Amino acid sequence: CASSFRGGVGSVNEQLF.